A selection of T cell receptor beta chains follows, all from one sample in a study of blood T cell repertoires in COVID-19. Produced via immunoSEQ multiplex PCR; TCRdb's table is partial and in-frame only. The table records roughly 200,000 clones, less than 85% of them present only once. Sequences were obtained from peripheral blood. These receptors came from a woman older than 75 with COVID-19, enrolled during active disease. CDR3s include the opening cysteine and the closing phenylalanine or tryptophan. A D gene is named only where the DNA matches it firmly. Where a row states a size, it is once, few, many or the class of an expanded clone; other rows omit it.

>NA|TRBV7-2|TRBJ1-5|NA
CASSSRRSSHEPQHF
TGTGCCAGCAGTTCCAGAAGGTCTAGTCACGAGCCCCAGCATTTT
>NA|TRBV5-3|TRBJ1-5|NA
CARSLDCPQPQHF
TGTGCCAGAAGCTTGGACTGCCCCCAACCCCAGCATTTT
>NA|TRBV19|TRBJ2-3|once
CASSNRDYTDTQYF
TGTGCCAGTAGCAACAGGGACTACACAGATACGCAGTATTTT
>NA|TRBV3-1/TRBV3-2|TRBJ1-6|once
CATGGSPLHF
TGTGCCACCGGGGGTTCACCCCTCCACTTT
>NA|TRBV28|TRBJ1-5|NA
CASSSHQPQHF
TGTGCCAGCAGTTCACACCAGCCCCAGCATTTT
>NA|TRBV12-3/TRBV12-4|TRBJ1-5|once
CASSPPQHF
TGTGCCAGCAGCCCACCCCAGCATTTT
>NA|TRBV28|TRBJ1-2|NA
CASSRGIYGYTF
TGTGCCAGCAGTCGAGGGATCTATGGCTACACCTTC
>NA|TRBV29-1|TRBJ1-1|NA
CSVSGSRTEAFF
TGCAGCGTCTCCGGGAGCCGGACTGAAGCTTTCTTT
>NA|TRBV19|TRBJ2-2|NA
CASHGGHLSFTLGELFF
TGTGCCAGCCATGGAGGCCACCTCTCTTTTACTCTCGGGGAGCTGTTTTTT
>NA|TRBV12-3/TRBV12-4|TRBJ1-2|NA
CASIGEAYGYTF
TGTGCCAGCATAGGAGAGGCCTATGGCTACACCTTC
>NA|TRBV6-5|TRBJ1-5|few
CASMLRGGSNQPQHF
TGTGCCAGTATGTTGCGGGGAGGGAGCAATCAGCCCCAGCATTTT
>NA|TRBV24-1|TRBJ1-6|NA
CATSVKGNTPYSPLHF
TGTGCCACCAGTGTCAAGGGGAATACGCCTTATTCACCCCTCCACTTT
>NA|TRBV10-3|TRBJ1-6|NA
CAIRGGDGNSPLHF
TGTGCCATCAGGGGGGGGGACGGTAATTCACCCCTCCACTTT
>NA|TRBV6-2/TRBV6-3|TRBJ1-5|NA
CASSTGPRSKHF
TGTGCCAGCAGTACAGGTCCGAGAAGCAAGCATTTT
>TRBD1|TRBV5-4|TRBJ2-7|NA
CASSWTGTYEQYF
TGTGCCAGCAGCTGGACAGGAACCTACGAGCAGTACTTC
>NA|TRBV15|TRBJ1-2|NA
CATSNNFFGYTF
TGTGCCACCAGCAACAATTTTTTTGGCTACACCTTC
>NA|TRBV5-5|TRBJ1-1|NA
CASSPGGRTGEAFF
TGTGCCAGCAGCCCTGGAGGCAGGACGGGTGAAGCTTTCTTT
>TRBD1|TRBV18|TRBJ2-7|NA
CASSPSGQGIYEQYF
TGTGCCAGCTCACCCTCGGGACAGGGGATATACGAGCAGTACTTC
>TRBD1|TRBV10-3|TRBJ1-2|NA
CAISQGARDGYTF
TGTGCCATCAGTCAGGGGGCGCGGGATGGCTACACCTTC
>NA|TRBV5-1|TRBJ2-3|NA
CASSGAGITDTQYF
TGCGCCAGCAGCGGCGCGGGGATCACAGATACGCAGTATTTT
>NA|TRBV6-5|TRBJ1-6|NA
CASTGGGGHNSPLHF
TGTGCCAGCACCGGAGGGGGGGGGCATAATTCACCCCTCCACTTT
>NA|TRBV5-1|TRBJ2-7|NA
CASSSGTFSYEQYF
TGCGCCAGCAGCTCCGGGACTTTCTCCTACGAGCAGTACTTC
>TRBD1|TRBV7-9|TRBJ1-1|few
CASSPSDRAGTEAFF
TGTGCCAGCAGCCCTTCGGACAGGGCGGGCACTGAAGCTTTCTTT
>NA|TRBV9|TRBJ1-6|NA
CASSPRGSRGSPLHF
TGTGCCAGCAGCCCAAGGGGGTCCCGTGGCTCACCCCTCCACTTT
>NA|TRBV28|TRBJ1-2|NA
CASSSTGVYGYTF
TGTGCCAGCAGTTCCACAGGAGTCTATGGCTACACCTTC
>NA|TRBV6-1|TRBJ1-1|few
CASSEAGAAEAFF
TGTGCCAGCAGTGAAGCCGGCGCGGCTGAAGCTTTCTTT
>TRBD1|TRBV5-1|TRBJ1-2|few
CASSLGQGVYGYTF
TGCGCCAGCAGCTTGGGACAGGGAGTTTATGGCTACACCTTC
>NA|TRBV5-1|TRBJ2-3|once
CASSLDPGLLTDTQYF
TGCGCCAGCAGCTTGGATCCGGGTTTGTTAACAGATACGCAGTATTTT
>NA|TRBV3-1/TRBV3-2|TRBJ2-3|NA
CASGRTREQYF
TGTGCCAGCGGCCGAACTCGGGAGCAGTATTTT
>TRBD1|TRBV5-8|TRBJ1-3|NA
CASSPTGVGNTIYF
TGTGCCAGCAGCCCCACAGGGGTTGGAAACACCATATATTTT
>TRBD2|TRBV3-1/TRBV3-2|TRBJ2-2|NA
CASSAGGSGGNGELFF
TGTGCCAGCAGCGCAGGAGGGAGCGGGGGGAACGGGGAGCTGTTTTTT
>TRBD1|TRBV5-4|TRBJ2-7|NA
CASSHLGQGAGEQYF
TGTGCCAGCAGCCACCTCGGACAGGGGGCGGGCGAGCAGTACTTC
>NA|TRBV6-5|TRBJ1-2|few
CASRSTGDYGYTF
TGTGCCAGCAGGTCTACCGGGGACTATGGCTACACCTTC
>NA|TRBV19|TRBJ1-1|NA
CASSIVPGEKAFF
TGTGCCAGTAGTATAGTTCCCGGAGAGAAAGCTTTCTTT
>NA|TRBV5-1|TRBJ2-3|NA
CASSLAGLATDTQYF
TGCGCCAGCAGCTTGGCGGGACTGGCCACAGATACGCAGTATTTT
>NA|TRBV2|TRBJ1-5|NA
CASKDVGGINQPQHF
TGTGCCAGCAAGGACGTCGGCGGGATTAATCAGCCCCAGCATTTT
>NA|TRBV12-3/TRBV12-4|TRBJ2-7|NA
CASSPTYEQYF
TGTGCCAGCAGTCCTACCTACGAGCAGTACTTC
>NA|TRBV12-3/TRBV12-4|TRBJ1-2|NA
CASSLGGVGYTF
TGTGCCAGCAGTTTGGGCGGGGTAGGCTACACCTTC
>TRBD2|TRBV18|TRBJ2-2|NA
CASSPQGGTGELFF
TGTGCCAGCTCCCCGCAGGGAGGGACCGGGGAGCTGTTTTTT
>NA|TRBV7-6|TRBJ2-7|NA
CASSLSQGGAYEQYF
TGTGCCAGCAGCTTATCACAGGGAGGGGCCTACGAGCAGTACTTC